This entry lists 2 T cell receptor beta chains sequenced from one sample in a study of T cells in Graves' hyperthyroidism and ophthalmopathy (dated by TCRdb to about 2019). The library was made by multiplex PCR. The run used an Illumina HiSeq 2000. TCR beta CDR3 regions were amplified from RNA transcripts. The TCR CDR3 was subjected to a first round of RT-PCR using the HTBI primer set and the Qiagen OneStep RT-PCR kit. TCRdb applied fastp at Q25 and MiXCR to the public reads, then kept only in-frame beta chains. Rows matching on CDR3 protein sequence are summarized as one entry with the most common DNA and genes. For this sample there are 500,000 or so distinct CDR3 sequences; 15% to 20% appear just once. Approximately 16% of the sample rests with the top ten. The specimen sequenced was blood. All receptors come from a woman in her late teens or twenties with Graves' ophthalmopathy.

A few counts support this clonotype. The chain's CDR3 is CASSLDRYSPLHF. The CDR3 coding sequence is TGCGCCAGCAGCTTGGACCGGTATTCACCCCTCCACTTT. The chain has TRBV5-1 and TRBJ1-6; D remains ambiguous. Between the trimmed V and J ends, which lost 0 bases and 8 bases, there was a span of 6 bases. The germline CDR1 and CDR2 sequences are SGHRS and YFSETQ. The CDR3 covers 13 residues. Complete variable domain (other parts from reference TRBV5-1 and TRBJ1-6): KAGVTQTPRYLIKTRGQQVTLSCSPISGHRSVSWYQQTPGQGLQFLFEYFSETQRNKGNFPGRFSGRQFSNSRSEMNVSTLELGDSALYLCASSLDRYSPLHFGNGTRLTVT.

This clonotype has only a few counts. The DNA of the CDR3 is TGCAGCGTTGAAGGGTTTGCGGTAGATACGCAGTATTTT. Its protein is CSVEGFAVDTQYF. This chain uses TRBV29-1 with TRBJ2-3; D gene ambiguous. V was shortened by 1 base and J by 5 bases, with 10 bases between the two germline ends. Germline-derived CDR1 and CDR2 are SQVTM and ANQGSEA. This CDR3 region has 13 residues.